Below, 5 T cell receptor beta chains from the same sample are listed, as sequenced in a study of blood T cell repertoires in COVID-19. Profiled with immunoSEQ multiplex PCR; TCRdb holds only in-frame clones, not every one. The table shows roughly 140,000 clones, with about 82% occurring only once. The sequencing sample was made of peripheral blood. These receptors all stem from a man in his fifties or sixties with acute or convalescent COVID-19.

The V and J genes are TRBV16 and TRBJ1-5; perhaps TRBD1 as D (5 bases). This CDR3 is built from 15 residues. The germline CDR1 and CDR2 sequences are KGHSY and FQNENV. V was shortened by 0 bases and J by 6 bases, with 12 bases between the two germline ends. CDR3: CASSQSPPQGQPQHF. The CDR3 DNA reads TGTGCCAGCAGCCAATCACCCCCCCAGGGTCAGCCCCAGCATTTT.

In this sample, this clone turned up a few times. The V gene is TRBV27, the J gene TRBJ2-7; 7 nucleotides line up with TRBD1. In germline, CDR1 is MNHEY, CDR2 SMNVEV (reference sequence). The CDR3 extends over 12 amino acids. After removal of 4 bases from V and 6 bases from J, the junction contained 3 bases not matched to a gene. CDR3 nucleotide sequence: TGTGCCAGCAGTTGGGCAGGGGGCGAGCAGTACTTC. This codes for CASSWAGGEQYF.

The chain joins TRBV15 to TRBJ2-5; a weak D match, TRBD1 (6 bases). The length of the CDR3 is 13 residues. Germline V lookup: CDR1 LNHNV, CDR2 YYDKDF (reference sequence). V lost 2 bases, J lost 3 bases, and 7 bases lay in between. The CDR3 DNA reads as TGTGCCACCAGCAGACAGGGGAAAGAGACCCAGTACTTC. Translating it yields CATSRQGKETQYF.

The chain employs TRBV5-1 and TRBJ2-4, with 10 bases aligning to TRBD2. The CDR3 has 16 residues. V dropped 3 bases and J dropped 1; count of bases not matched to a gene: 4. The germline gives CDR1 SGHRS, CDR2 YFSETQ. CDR3 residues: CASSSDSGRAKNIQYF. CDR3 coding DNA: TGCGCCAGCAGCTCTGATAGCGGGAGGGCCAAAAACATTCAGTACTTC.

The V gene is TRBV4-1, the J gene TRBJ2-1, with D perhaps TRBD1 (5 bases). Germline V gene sequence: CDR1 MGHRA, CDR2 YSYEKL. The CDR3 totals 16 residues. Trimming took off 5 bases at V and 0 bases at J, with 14 bases between the two ends. CDR3 in DNA: TGCGCCAGCAGCTACAGACAGATTAGCTCCTACAATGAGCAGTTCTTC. It encodes CASSYRQISSYNEQFF.